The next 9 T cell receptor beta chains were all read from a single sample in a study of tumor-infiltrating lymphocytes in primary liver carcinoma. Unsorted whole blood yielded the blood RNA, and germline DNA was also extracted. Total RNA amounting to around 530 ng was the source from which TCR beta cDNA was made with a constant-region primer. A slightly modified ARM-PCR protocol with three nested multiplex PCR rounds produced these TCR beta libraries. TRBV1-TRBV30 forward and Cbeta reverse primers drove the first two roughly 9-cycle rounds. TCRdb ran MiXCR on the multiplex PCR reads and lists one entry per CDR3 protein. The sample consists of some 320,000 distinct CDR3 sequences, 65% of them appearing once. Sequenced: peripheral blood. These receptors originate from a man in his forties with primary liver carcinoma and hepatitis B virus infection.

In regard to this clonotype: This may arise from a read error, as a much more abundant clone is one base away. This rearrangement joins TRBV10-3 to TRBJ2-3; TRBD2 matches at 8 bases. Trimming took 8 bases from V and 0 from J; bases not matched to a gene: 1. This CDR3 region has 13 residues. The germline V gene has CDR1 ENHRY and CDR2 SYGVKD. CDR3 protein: CAIRTSSTDTQYF. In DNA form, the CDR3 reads TGTGCCATCCGGACTAGCAGCACAGATACGCAGTATTTT.

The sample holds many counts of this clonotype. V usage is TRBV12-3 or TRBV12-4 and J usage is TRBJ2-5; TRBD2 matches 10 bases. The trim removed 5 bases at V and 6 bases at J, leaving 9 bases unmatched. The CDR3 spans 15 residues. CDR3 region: CASSRTSGRGKTQYF. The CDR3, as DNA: TGTGCCAGCAGTCGGACTAGCGGTCGAGGAAAGACCCAGTACTTC.

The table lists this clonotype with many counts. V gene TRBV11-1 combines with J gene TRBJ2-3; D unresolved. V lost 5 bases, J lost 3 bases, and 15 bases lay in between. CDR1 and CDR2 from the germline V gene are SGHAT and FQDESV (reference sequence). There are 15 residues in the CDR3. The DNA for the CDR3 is TGTGCCAGCAGCCCCTGGCCCCCTGGAACAGATACGCAGTATTTT. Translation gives CASSPWPPGTDTQYF.

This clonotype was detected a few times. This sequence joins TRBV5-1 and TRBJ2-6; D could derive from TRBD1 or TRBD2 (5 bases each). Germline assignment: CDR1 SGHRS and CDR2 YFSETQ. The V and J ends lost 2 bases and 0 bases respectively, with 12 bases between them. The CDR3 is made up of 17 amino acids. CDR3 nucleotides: TGCGCCAGCAGCTTTCAGGGACCGAGCTCTGGGGCCAACGTCCTGACTTTC. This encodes CASSFQGPSSGANVLTF. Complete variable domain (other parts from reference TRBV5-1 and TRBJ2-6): KAGVTQTPRYLIKTRGQQVTLSCSPISGHRSVSWYQQTPGQGLQFLFEYFSETQRNKGNFPGRFSGRQFSNSRSEMNVSTLELGDSALYLCASSFQGPSSGANVLTFGAGSRLTVL.

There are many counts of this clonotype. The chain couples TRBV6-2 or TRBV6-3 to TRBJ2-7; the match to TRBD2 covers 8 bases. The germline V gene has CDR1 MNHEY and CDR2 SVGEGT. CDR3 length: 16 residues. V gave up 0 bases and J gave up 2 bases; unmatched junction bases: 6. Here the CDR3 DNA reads TGTGCCAGCAGTTACTCCCCCAGCGGGAGCGCCTACGAGCAGTACTTC. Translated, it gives CASSYSPSGSAYEQYF.

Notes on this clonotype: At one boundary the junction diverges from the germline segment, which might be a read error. The CDR3 DNA sequence: TGTGCCAGCAGCTTAGCGGGAGTGCTCTCACCCTACGAGCCGTACTTC. This gives the protein CASSLAGVLSPYEPYF. The chain recombines TRBV11-2 with TRBJ2-7; maybe TRBD2 (6 bases). The CDR3 covers 16 residues. Germline CDR1 and CDR2: SGHAT and FQNNGV.

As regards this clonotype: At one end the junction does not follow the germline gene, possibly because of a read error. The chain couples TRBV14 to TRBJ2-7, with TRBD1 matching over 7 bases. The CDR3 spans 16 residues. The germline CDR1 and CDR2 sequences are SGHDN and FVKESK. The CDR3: CANSQETGNPSYEQYF. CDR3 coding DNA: TGTGCCAACAGCCAAGAGACAGGGAACCCCTCCTACGAGCAGTACTTC.

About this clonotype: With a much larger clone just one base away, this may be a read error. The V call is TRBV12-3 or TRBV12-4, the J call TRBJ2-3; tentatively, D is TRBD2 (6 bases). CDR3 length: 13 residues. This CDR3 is CANSLGEVDTQYF. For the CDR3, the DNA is TGTGCCAACAGTTTAGGGGAGGTCGATACGCAGTATTTT.

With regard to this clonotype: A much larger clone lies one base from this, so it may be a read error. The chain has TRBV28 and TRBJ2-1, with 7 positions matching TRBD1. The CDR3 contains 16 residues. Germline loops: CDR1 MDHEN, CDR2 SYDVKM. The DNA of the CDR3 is TGTGCCAGCAGTTTCAACAGGGGCTTGAGATACAATGAGCATTTCTTC. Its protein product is CASSFNRGLRYNEHFF.